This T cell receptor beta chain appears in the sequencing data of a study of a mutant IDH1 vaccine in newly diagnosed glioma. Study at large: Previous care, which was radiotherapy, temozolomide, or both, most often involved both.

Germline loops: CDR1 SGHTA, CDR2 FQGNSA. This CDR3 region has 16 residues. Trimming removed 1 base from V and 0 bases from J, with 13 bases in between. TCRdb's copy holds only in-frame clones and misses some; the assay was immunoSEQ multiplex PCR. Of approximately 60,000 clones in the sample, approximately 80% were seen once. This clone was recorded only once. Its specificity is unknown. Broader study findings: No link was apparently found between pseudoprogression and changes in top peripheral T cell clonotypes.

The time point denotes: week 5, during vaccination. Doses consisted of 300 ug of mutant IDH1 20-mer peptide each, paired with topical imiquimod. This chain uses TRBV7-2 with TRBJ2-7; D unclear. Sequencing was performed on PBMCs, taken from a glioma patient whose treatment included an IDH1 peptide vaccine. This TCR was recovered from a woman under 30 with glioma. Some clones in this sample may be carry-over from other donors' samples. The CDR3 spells CASSLVGGLSSYEQYF. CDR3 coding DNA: TGTGCCAGCAGCTTAGTGGGCGGATTAAGCTCCTACGAGCAGTACTTC.